This T cell receptor beta chain was sequenced during a study of blood T cell repertoires in COVID-19. In the study overall: The cDNA or gDNA used as material had been derived from T cells, B-cell-depleted T cells, or PBMCs.

Here immunoSEQ multiplex PCR was the method, and the copy in TCRdb shows in-frame clones only, minus some. The sample lists 350,000 to 450,000 clones, around 83% occurring once. Cohort allocation depended upon clinical history that participants reported. Sequenced: PBMCs or T cells enriched from blood (not recorded which). This receptor was obtained from a woman in her forties or fifties who had recovered from COVID-19.

CDR3 in DNA: TGTGCCAGCAGCAAGACAAGGGGGCAGAGCACTGAAGCTTTCTTT. As protein: CASSKTRGQSTEAFF. This chain connects TRBV21-1 to TRBJ1-1; TRBD1 is the table's D call, not checked against the DNA. TRBV21-1 is a pseudogene segment. The CDR3 contains 15 residues.